The clone carrying this T cell receptor (beta chain) appeared a single time. Its antigen is unidentified. Looked up from germline, CDR1 is GTSNPN and CDR2 is SVGIG (reference sequence). The CDR3 covers 15 residues. Trimming stripped 3 bases from V and 4 bases from J, with 18 bases between. Primers for the PCR totalled 60 Vbeta and 13 Jbeta. As processed by the authors: Later work found approximately 87 million unique TCR beta chains, with approximately 12 million shared. Sequencing used immunoSEQ multiplex PCR; TCRdb keeps in-frame clones, though not all of them. The V and J calls and clone size come from that table; D and trimming were worked out from the DNA. The table lists some 70,000 clones, more than 75% of them singletons, with roughly 8% in the top ten. These data are taken from a study of cytomegalovirus exposure and HLA in healthy donors. Study-wide results and caveats: As a later analysis showed, several of the most significant clusters appeared to be linked to common viral pathogens. Later on, a genetic analysis was performed. It linked a missense variant in DCLRE1C with V- and J-gene trimming of TCR beta.

This receptor was obtained from a young man in good health and CMV-seropositive. V and J are TRBV30 and TRBJ1-2, with D maybe TRBD1 (5 bases). Sequencing input: PBMCs. CDR3 sequence reads: CAWSPVGQGIYGYTF. The CDR3 DNA follows: TGTGCCTGGAGCCCCGTTGGGCAGGGAATCTATGGCTACACCTTC. The variable domain in full, with the rest retrieved from reference TRBV30 and TRBJ1-2, is SQTIHQWPATLVQPVGSPLSLECTVEGTSNPNLYWYRQAAGRGLQLLFYSVGIGQISSEVPQNLSASRPQDRQFILSSKKLLLSDSGFYLCAWSPVGQGIYGYTFGSGTRLTVV.